This T cell receptor (beta chain) was recovered during a study of OX40 agonist ivuxolimab in advanced cancers. Overall study context: Hepatocellular carcinoma, melanoma, renal cell or head and neck cancer occurred in dose-escalation patients.

Trimming stripped 2 bases from V and 1 base from J, with 11 bases between. The CDR3 extends over 15 amino acids. CDR1 and CDR2 (germline): MNHEY, SVGAGI. The repertoire was sequenced with immunoSEQ multiplex PCR; TCRdb's copy has only in-frame clones and lacks some. The sample contains 55,000 to 80,000 clones, more than 85% of which appear only once. This chain uses TRBV6-5 with TRBJ1-1; tentatively, D is TRBD1 (5 bases). The starting material was CD4+ or CD8+ T cells sorted from blood, obtained in a trial of the OX40 agonist ivuxolimab. The sequence came from an adult with an advanced solid tumor such as melanoma, head and neck, liver or kidney cancer. CDR3 DNA sequence: TGTGCCAGCAGTTACCTCGGGGCGCGGAACACTGAAGCTTTCTTT. Its translation is CASSYLGARNTEAFF.